This TCR beta chain was identified in a study of T cells in Graves' hyperthyroidism and ophthalmopathy. The overall study: Peripheral blood was acquired at first diagnosis, ahead of any therapy whatsoever. General study results and limits: Patients with ophthalmopathy were separated from those with stable hyperthyroidism by a 13 V-J model.

Many counts were recorded for this clonotype. No antigen is known for it. TCR beta CDR3 regions were amplified from RNA. Using the HTBI primer set, a first-round RT-PCR was run on the TCR CDR3. TCRdb redid the calling of the multiplex PCR reads with MiXCR, one entry per CDR3 protein. The repertoire holds around 690,000 distinct CDR3 sequences, with approximately 15% as singletons. In patients aged 18 to 65, hyperthyroidism was newly diagnosed, with duration under 2 months. Researchers barred patients who had uncontrolled infection, other autoimmune disease, pregnancy or lactation. The V gene end was trimmed by 3 bases and the J gene end by 0 bases; junction bases not matched to a gene: 2. Looked up from germline, CDR1 is ENHRY and CDR2 is SYGVKD. The CDR3 consists of 14 residues.

The TCR was taken from a man aged 50 to 59 with Graves' hyperthyroidism. What was sequenced was blood. The J gene is TRBJ2-7, the V gene TRBV10-3, with 7 bases fitting TRBD1. The CDR3 protein is CAISERQGSYEQYF. The CDR3 bases are TGTGCCATCAGTGAACGACAGGGCTCCTACGAGCAGTACTTC.